These 8 T cell receptor beta chains originate from one sample sequenced in a study of cytomegalovirus exposure and HLA in healthy donors. The PCR contained 60 Vbeta and 13 Jbeta primers. Using immunoSEQ multiplex PCR, the repertoire was profiled, and TCRdb retains in-frame clones only, with some absent. The top ten hold around 5.1% of the sample, which has under 120,000 clones, about 74% seen once. The sample was PBMCs. Receptor source: a female donor in good health and CMV-seropositive.

The chain couples TRBV7-9 to TRBJ2-1, with D possibly being TRBD2 (5 bases). The CDR3 has 14 amino acids. Germline V lookup: CDR1 SEHNR, CDR2 FQNEAQ (reference sequence). Trimming shortened V by 3 bases and J by 12 bases, and 18 bases separated the two germline ends. The CDR3 DNA is TGTGCCAGCAGCTTCGGAGGTAGCGTTTACGTGCAGTTCTTC. This codes for CASSFGGSVYVQFF. The complete variable domain, with remaining parts taken from reference TRBV7-9 and TRBJ2-1, reads DTGVSQNPRHKITKRGQNVTFRCDPISEHNRLYWYRQTLGQGPEFLTYFQNEAQLEKSRLLSDRFSAERPKGSFSTLEIQRTEQGDSAMYLCASSFGGSVYVQFFGPGTRLTVL.

This clone was detected only a few times. The chain employs TRBV6-1 and TRBJ2-3, with D perhaps matching TRBD1 (5 bases). Germline lookup yields CDR1 MNHNS and CDR2 SASEGT. The CDR3 loop spans 15 amino acids. V gave up 5 bases and J gave up 0 bases, with 12 bases separating them. The CDR3 region has the DNA TGTGCCAGCAGTATCAGGGTTGAGAGCACAGATACGCAGTATTTT. The encoded protein is CASSIRVESTDTQYF.

The V and J genes are TRBV6-5 and TRBJ1-3; the match to TRBD1 covers 7 bases. The CDR3 has 13 amino acids. V was pared by 10 bases and J by 2 bases, with 5 bases of the junction left unmatched. Germline V CDR1 and CDR2: MNHEY, SVGAGI. The CDR3: CATNRGPGNTIYF. The CDR3 DNA is TGTGCCACAAACAGGGGACCTGGAAACACCATATATTTT.

The V and J genes are TRBV7-8 and TRBJ1-2; 7 nucleotides line up with TRBD1. The CDR3 extends over 17 amino acids. The J segment lost 4 bases and the V segment lost 3 bases, leaving 14 bases of the junction unmatched. Per the germline V gene, CDR1 is SGHVS and CDR2 is FQNEAQ. CDR3 protein: CASSFPSGDRVTYGYTF. In DNA, the CDR3 is TGTGCCAGCAGCTTCCCCAGCGGAGACAGGGTAACCTATGGCTACACCTTC. Full variable domain (missing parts from reference TRBV7-8 and TRBJ1-2): GAGVSQSPRYKVAKRGQDVALRCDPISGHVSLFWYQQALGQGPEFLTYFQNEAQLDKSGLPSDRFFAERPEGSVSTLKIQRTQQEDSAVYLCASSFPSGDRVTYGYTFGSGTRLTVV.

The chain is built from TRBV6-5 and TRBJ2-3; 10 bases map to TRBD1. Germline CDR1 MNHEY, CDR2 SVGAGI. Germline trimming cut 2 bases from V and 5 bases from J; bases unmatched to any gene: 7. CDR3 length: 16 amino acids. The CDR3 sequence is CASSYLSGTGEDTQYF. CDR3 in DNA: TGTGCCAGCAGTTACCTGAGCGGGACAGGGGAAGATACGCAGTATTTT.

The V call is TRBV6-6, the J call TRBJ1-4; possible D gene TRBD1, 6 bases. CDR1 is MNHNY and CDR2 is SVGAGI in the germline V gene (reference sequence). The CDR3 spans 15 residues. V shed 6 bases and J shed 6 bases, with 17 bases lying between them. CDR3 region: CASSPGGGQDEKLFF. DNA of the CDR3: TGTGCCAGCAGCCCCGGGGGGGGGCAAGATGAAAAACTGTTTTTT.

The rearrangement links TRBV30 to TRBJ2-5; 11 bases align to TRBD2. Germline V gene data show CDR1 as GTSNPN and CDR2 as SVGIG (reference sequence). The V gene end was trimmed by 3 bases and the J gene end by 7 bases; junction bases not matched to a gene: 4. The CDR3 covers 13 residues. This CDR3 is CAWRLTSGRTQYF. The CDR3 DNA is TGTGCCTGGAGGCTAACTAGCGGGAGGACCCAGTACTTC. Full variable domain (rest looked up from reference TRBV30 and TRBJ2-5): SQTIHQWPATLVQPVGSPLSLECTVEGTSNPNLYWYRQAAGRGLQLLFYSVGIGQISSEVPQNLSASRPQDRQFILSSKKLLLSDSGFYLCAWRLTSGRTQYFGPGTRLLVL.

V is TRBV5-4 and J is TRBJ2-2; D may be TRBD1 (5 bases). The length of the CDR3 is 16 residues. Germline V gives CDR1 SGHNT, CDR2 YYREEE (reference sequence). The germline V and J ends were trimmed by 4 bases and 6 bases, with 19 bases remaining between them. The DNA of the CDR3 is TGTGCCAGCAGCCCTGAATATCATACAGGTTCCGGGGAGCTGTTTTTT. Its translation is CASSPEYHTGSGELFF.